This T cell receptor beta chain was recorded in a study of cytomegalovirus exposure and HLA in healthy donors (dated 2017 in TCRdb). Broadly, across the study: According to an earlier analysis of 587 of the donors, about 170 million T cells yielded approximately 120 million unique TCR beta sequences and approximately 300 Gb of sequence data. On average, roughly 240,000 unique TCR beta nucleotide sequences were sequenced per donor among a few hundred genotyped donors of the cohort, with approximately 18% of those sequences being non-productive. An earlier analysis of 500 to 650 of the donors applied high-throughput TCR beta sequencing to assess whether each TCR beta V gene segment acted as functional or pseudogenic. Of the approximately 400 genotyped donors, roughly 85% fell in the genetic ancestry cluster associated with self-reported Caucasian donors. Typing coverage differed by locus: A, B, C, DRB1 and DQB1 were typed in about 620-640 donors, DQA1 in 522, DPA1 in around 580, and DPB1 in 400 to 490. A later analysis re-analyzed previously published TCR beta repertoires from 600 to 850 donors and added high-resolution HLA genotyping to study TCR occurrence patterns. A separate validation cohort of more than 100 different subjects was used in addition to the 666-subject first cohort. Rather than using new phenotypic data, the later analysis identified candidate immune exposures from TCR beta sequences and from how often those sequences occurred across donors. The study used immunosequencing to profile the T cell repertoires of more than 650 subjects and linked those repertoires to cytomegalovirus serostatus. Every repertoire in the discovery cohort had been generated on one and the same sequencing platform. High-throughput TCR immunosequencing, statistical association of individual TCRs with disease status, and machine learning were combined to predict cytomegalovirus infection status. Genome-wide SNP genotypes for about 55% of the 666 donors were used in a later genetic analysis, which treated that subset as a discovery cohort. HLA typing covered class I and class II loci at four-digit resolution. The study aimed to test whether signatures of past pathogen exposure could be identified by cataloging public T cell receptors. Donor age, sex, ethnicity and CMV serostatus were compiled alongside the repertoire data. An early release that covered roughly 600 HLA-typed donors contained approximately 300 gigabases of sequencing data and around 85 million unique TCR sequences. Four or five DR-DQ haplotypes were handled as single units for association and clustering because linkage in the cohort was strong. Study-wide conclusions, independent of this receptor: A further reported finding was that TCR beta sequences accurately predicted the HLA-A and HLA-B alleles for most subjects in the first cohort. It was suggested by the authors that the approach could potentially be generalized to other disease states and immunological phenotypes. Roughly uniform sequencing depth across donors was assumed in presence/absence analyses, although this assumption may not hold. A later genetic analysis reported fewer N-insertions in productive TCRs among donors in an Asian-associated ancestry cluster than the roughly 620-donor mean. A few of the identified cytomegalovirus-associated TCR beta chains were confirmed in vitro to be specific for cytomegalovirus antigens. A total of fewer than 200 TCR beta chains were listed by the study as associated with cytomegalovirus. Strong co-occurrence of HLA alleles, especially DR and DQ, made assigning TCR associations to individual alleles difficult. In a later analysis, some 18,000 TCR beta sequences were associated with specific HLA alleles at a false discovery rate of 0.05. Only TCR beta chains were sequenced in this cohort, and the absence of alpha or paired-chain data limited detectable features. While some public TCRs were present in many individuals, most TCR sequences turned up only very rarely across donors. Linkage disequilibrium might explain the correlated functional status among segregating V segments, but an unknown experimental factor could not be ruled out. The classifier was reported to diagnose cytomegalovirus status with high specificity and sensitivity in both the original and validation cohorts. Compared with equally common non-associated chains, HLA-associated TCR beta chains in a later analysis were more clonally expanded and had lower generation probabilities. A later analysis found that TCR association rates varied across HLA loci, with DRB1 alleles showing the most associated TCRs and HLA-C alleles the fewest. In an earlier analysis of some 540 of the donors, most TCR beta V segments appeared in productive rearrangements about 87% or about 30% of the time, broadly matching IMGT annotations. Several of the top co-occurrence clusters appeared to be linked to parvovirus B19, influenza, CMV and Epstein-Barr virus, according to a later analysis. A cluster of highly shared sequence variants was judged likely to be a technical artifact of the sequencing pipeline. A later analysis found that most CMV-associated TCR beta chains appeared HLA-restricted, with HLA associations seemingly driven largely by CMV exposure. Because some donors lacked HLA typing at each locus, the association tests relied only on the typed subset. An association between a missense DCLRE1C variant and V-gene and J-gene trimming of TCR beta chains was found in a later genetic analysis and replicated in an independent cohort. The only immune exposure information available for the cohort was CMV serostatus. The earlier analysis of about 600 of the donors excluded around 17 rarely observed V segments, including chromosome 9 orphons, because counts were too low. Some IMGT-functional V segments, including TRBV6-2 and TRBV6-3, could not be distinguished by the 87-base-pair reads and were therefore excluded.

The cohort comprised around 690 healthy bone marrow donors. At the time of sampling, every cohort member was nominally healthy, though immune exposures that went unrecorded were likely present. The donor tested CMV seropositive, placing the donor among the 289 seropositive members of the cohort. A peripheral blood sample was provided by each donor, and peripheral blood mononuclear cells were used for TCR beta sequencing. Genomic DNA was extracted from the blood cell samples with the Qiagen DNeasy Blood Extraction Kit. This clone turned up a few times. Its specific antigen is unknown. One base away there is no much larger clone; base qualities are not given. The CDR3 covers 15 residues, taking in both the cysteine and the phenylalanine. Only CDR3 DNA is held: 45 bases, read in frame from base 1. CDR1 and CDR2, looked up from the germline V gene, are LGHNA and YNFKEQ. The germline ends are 16 bases apart after V is trimmed by 0 bases and J by 11 bases.

Library preparation was by the immunoSEQ multiplex PCR assay. For the multiplex PCR, a mixture combining 60 forward primers for TCR Vbeta segments and 13 reverse primers for TCR Jbeta segments was used. A multiplex PCR assay on genomic DNA amplified the CDR3 region of rearranged TCR beta genes. The Illumina HiSeq System was used to sequence the amplified TCR beta libraries as 87-base-pair reads. As for the original processing: A later analysis counted approximately 76 million unique TCR beta chains across the approximately 700 repertoires, and some 11 million of these chains were shared by at least two donors. A nearest-neighbor algorithm error-corrected the raw reads and collapsed the reads into unique sequences, merging closely related sequences to remove PCR and sequencing errors. CDR3 sequences were aligned to IMGT reference sequences to assign V, D and J gene segments. For a sequence to be retained, a match of at least six nucleotides was required to both a V gene segment and a J gene segment. A rearrangement was called productive if the CDR3 had no stop codons and remained in frame with V and J, and every other rearrangement was called non-productive. CDR3 was defined according to IMGT convention as the region running from the second conserved V-encoded cysteine to the conserved J-encoded phenylalanine. Sequences without an unambiguous match to a single V gene segment were excluded from the earlier analysis of about 640 of the donors. In an earlier analysis of approximately 500 of the donors, a V segment was called functional when productive rearrangements were above 56.7%, and segregating when the standard deviation between donors exceeded 5%. A statistical classification framework was developed to diagnose cytomegalovirus status using the catalog of TCR beta chain sequences. V and J gene assignment, in a later analysis, came from comparing TCR nucleotide sequences with IMGT/GENE-DB human TR gene sequences. In a later analysis, CDR3 sequences and most-parsimonious VDJ recombination scenarios were assigned using the TCRdist pipeline. In a later analysis, every TCR beta chain was defined by the combination of its CDR3 amino acid sequence and its V-gene family, and reads without a unique V-gene family were dropped. A later analysis removed roughly 590 highly shared, low-generation-probability nucleotide sequences to deal with suspected cross-contamination and a sequencing artifact. For each public chain, a later analysis derived a clonal expansion index from normalized ranks of inferred template counts within each repertoire. Generation probabilities in a later analysis came from a VDJ recombination model fitted to out-of-frame rearrangements, and those results were checked against IGoR. A later analysis scored TCR-TCR, TCR-HLA and TCR-CMV co-occurrence with hypergeometric tests, applying a repertoire-size bias correction to TCR pairs. A later analysis estimated false discovery rates by permuting HLA or CMV assignments 20 times. A later analysis grouped co-occurring TCRs with DBSCAN, adding TCRdist sequence similarity when clustering within HLA-allele-positive subsets. For co-occurrence clustering, repertoires with fewer than 30,000 or more than 120,000 public chains were excluded, along with roughly 5 repertoires with anomalous nucleotide sharing. TCRdb stores this immuneACCESS table with in-frame sequences only. Part of the clones is absent; in the studies checked, under half of the shortfall reflects unresolved V genes, and no reason is known for the rest. V and J calls and clone size are given by that table; D and trimming were obtained from the DNA. The sample has about 190,000 clones on record, 84% of them singletons. Over 2% of the sample comes from the top ten.

The chain links TRBV4-2 with TRBJ1-4; TRBD1 is a weak D gene call, 6 bases matching. The sequencing sample was made of PBMCs. This sequence was found in a woman aged 45-59 years in good health and CMV-seropositive. The encoded CDR3 is CASSQDLGGARKLFF. The nucleotide sequence is TGTGCCAGCAGCCAAGATCTGGGGGGGGCGCGGAAACTGTTTTTT.